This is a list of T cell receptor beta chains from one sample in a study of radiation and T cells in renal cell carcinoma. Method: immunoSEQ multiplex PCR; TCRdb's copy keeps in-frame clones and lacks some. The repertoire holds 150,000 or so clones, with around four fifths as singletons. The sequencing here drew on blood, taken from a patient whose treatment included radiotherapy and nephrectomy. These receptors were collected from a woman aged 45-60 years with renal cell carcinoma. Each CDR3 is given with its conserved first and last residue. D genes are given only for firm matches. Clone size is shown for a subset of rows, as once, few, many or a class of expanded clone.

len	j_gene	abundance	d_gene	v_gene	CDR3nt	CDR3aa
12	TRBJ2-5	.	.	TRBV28	TGTGCCAGCACGTCGTACCAAGAGACCCAGTACTTC	CASTSYQETQYF
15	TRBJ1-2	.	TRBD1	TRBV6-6	TGTGCCAGCAGTTACTCGACAGGGGGCAGTGATGGCTACACCTTC	CASSYSTGGSDGYTF
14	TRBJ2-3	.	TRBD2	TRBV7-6	TGTGCCAGCAGAGCGGGACTAGCAGGAGATACGCAGTATTTT	CASRAGLAGDTQYF
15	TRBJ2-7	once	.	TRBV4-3	TGCGCCAGCAGCCAAGGAACCCATCAAGCCTACGAGCAGTACTTC	CASSQGTHQAYEQYF
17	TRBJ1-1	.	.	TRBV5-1	TGCGCCAGCAGCTTAGTCGGGGGAAGTACGTCGAACACTGAAGCTTTCTTT	CASSLVGGSTSNTEAFF
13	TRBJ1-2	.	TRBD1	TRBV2	TGTGCCAGCAGCGGACAGGTTCTCGATGGCTACACCTTC	CASSGQVLDGYTF
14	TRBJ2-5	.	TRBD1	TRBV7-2	TGTGCCAGCAGCCGGGACAGGGGCCAAGAGACCCAGTACTTC	CASSRDRGQETQYF
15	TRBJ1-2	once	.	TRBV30	TGTGCCTGGAGGAGCTGGGGGGAGATGGGCTATGGCTACACCTTC	CAWRSWGEMGYGYTF
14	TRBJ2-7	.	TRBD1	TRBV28	TGTGCCAGCAGGCCGGACAGGGTTGTATCGGAGGCGGACTTC	CASRPDRVVSEADF
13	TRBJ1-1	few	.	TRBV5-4	TGTGCCAGCAGCTTGGTGGGGGCCGGGGAAGCTTTCTTT	CASSLVGAGEAFF
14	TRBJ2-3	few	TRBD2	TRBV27	TGTGCCAGCGGGACCGGACTAGCGACAGATACGCAGTATTTT	CASGTGLATDTQYF
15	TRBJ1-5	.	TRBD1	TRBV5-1	TGCGCCAGCAGCATATCAGGGGGAAGCAATCAGCCCCAGCATTTT	CASSISGGSNQPQHF